A few counts support the clone carrying this T cell receptor (beta chain). RNA transcripts gave rise to amplified TCR beta CDR3 regions. TCR CDR3 regions were first amplified by RT-PCR with HTBI primers. One entry per CDR3 protein, called by TCRdb with MiXCR from the multiplex PCR reads. The sample has a few hundred thousand distinct CDR3 sequences; around 13% are singletons. Patients were excluded because of uncontrolled infection, other autoimmune disease, pregnancy or lactation. The diagnostic basis comprised clinical symptoms, serum thyroxine and TRAb, thyroid ultrasound and orbital computed tomography. This sample holds PBMCs from approximately 9 ml fresh peripheral blood. This record comes from a study of T cells in Graves' hyperthyroidism and ophthalmopathy. Study summary: Peripheral blood was obtained at initial diagnosis, preceding any treatment.

The CDR3 contains 15 residues. Germline V gene sequence: CDR1 PRHDT, CDR2 FYEKMQ (reference sequence). Trimming pared 4 bases from V and 6 bases from J, leaving 17 bases between. The clonotype originates from a woman aged 18-29 years with Graves' hyperthyroidism. The sample was blood. The V gene is TRBV13, the J gene TRBJ2-3, with D tentatively TRBD1 (6 bases). CDR3 in DNA: TGTGCCAGCAGCTCCAGGGGACCCTCCTATGATACGCAGTATTTT. This sequence encodes CASSSRGPSYDTQYF.